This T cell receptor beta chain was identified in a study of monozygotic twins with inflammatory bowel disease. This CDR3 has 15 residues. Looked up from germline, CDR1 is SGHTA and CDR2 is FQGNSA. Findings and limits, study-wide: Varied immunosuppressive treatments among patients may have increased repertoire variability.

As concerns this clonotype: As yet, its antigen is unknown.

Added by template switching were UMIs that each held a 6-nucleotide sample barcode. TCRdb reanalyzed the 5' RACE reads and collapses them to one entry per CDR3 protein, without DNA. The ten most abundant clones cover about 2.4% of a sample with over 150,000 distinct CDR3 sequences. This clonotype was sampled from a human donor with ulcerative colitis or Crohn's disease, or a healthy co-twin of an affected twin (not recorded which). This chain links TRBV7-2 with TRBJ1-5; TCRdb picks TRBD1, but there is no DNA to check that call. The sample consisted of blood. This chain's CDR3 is CASSTRPGPYQPQHF.